The 17 T cell receptor beta chains below were found in one sample sequenced in a study of T cell responses to AZD1222 COVID-19 vaccine. Assay used: immunoSEQ multiplex PCR; TCRdb lists only in-frame clones, some missing. The profile covers some 150,000 clones, with 80% to 90% appearing a single time and 6.9% taken by the ten largest. The sequencing here drew on peripheral blood, taken after recovery from COVID-19. The receptors were sampled from an adult who had recovered from COVID-19.

The chain joins TRBV6-5 to TRBJ2-1; 13 nucleotides align to TRBD2. The germline CDR1 and CDR2 sequences are MNHEY and SVGAGI. The CDR3 has 15 amino acids. J lost 9 bases, V lost 7 bases, and 9 bases had no gene match. In DNA, the CDR3 is TGTGCCAGCACCGGACTAGCGGGGGCCTCAGGTGAGCAGTTCTTC. This sequence encodes CASTGLAGASGEQFF.

The chain is built from TRBV7-3 and TRBJ1-4; maybe TRBD1 (5 bases). V was pared by 0 bases and J by 5 bases, with 10 bases between. This CDR3 has 15 amino acids. CDR1 and CDR2 from the germline V gene are SGHTA and FQGTGA. CDR3 DNA: TGTGCCAGCAGCTTAACATCGGGGCCAAATGAAAAACTGTTTTTT. Its translation is CASSLTSGPNEKLFF.

The chain couples TRBV6-5 to TRBJ1-2, with 9 bases aligning to TRBD1. Trimming at V came to 5 bases and at J to 6 bases, leaving 4 bases not matched to a gene. The CDR3 spans 13 residues. CDR1 and CDR2 from the germline V gene are MNHEY and SVGAGI. The CDR3 nucleotides are TGTGCCAGCAGTCTGGACAGGGGTAATGGCTACACCTTC. Amino acids: CASSLDRGNGYTF.

The chain is built from TRBV5-5 and TRBJ2-2, with D possibly being TRBD2 (5 bases). V was cut by 9 bases and J by 0 bases, with 12 bases left in between. This CDR3 contains 14 residues. Germline lookup yields CDR1 SGHKS and CDR2 YYEKEE (reference sequence). Here the CDR3 reads CATRAVANTGELFF. The CDR3 DNA follows: TGTGCCACCAGAGCGGTAGCGAACACCGGGGAGCTGTTTTTT.

V usage is TRBV7-9 and J usage is TRBJ1-5; weak D call: TRBD1 (5 bases). V lost 5 bases and J 3 bases, leaving 14 bases between the germline ends. CDR1 and CDR2 from the germline V gene are SEHNR and FQNEAQ (reference sequence). The CDR3 has 15 amino acids. CDR3 residues: CASSPDSTYNQPQHF. The CDR3 DNA is TGTGCCAGCAGCCCCGACAGTACCTACAATCAGCCCCAGCATTTT.

The chain carries TRBV3-1 (or the pseudogene TRBV3-2) and TRBJ2-3; no definite D call. The V gene lost 2 bases and the J gene lost 11 bases, with 8 bases spanning the gap. The V gene's germline CDR1 is LGHDT and CDR2 YNNKEL (reference sequence). There are 11 residues in the CDR3. The chain's CDR3 is CASSQRVRQYF. In DNA form, the CDR3 reads TGTGCCAGCAGCCAAAGGGTTAGGCAGTATTTT.

The rearrangement joins TRBV5-4 to TRBJ2-5; D might be TRBD2 (7 bases). This CDR3 comprises 14 residues. CDR1 and CDR2 (germline): SGHNT, YYREEE (reference sequence). The V gene lost 5 bases and the J gene lost 5 bases, with 16 bases spanning the gap. CDR3 nucleotide sequence: TGTGCCAGCAGGGCCGGGACTACAGGGGAGACCCAGTACTTC. As protein: CASRAGTTGETQYF.

The chain has TRBV7-9 and TRBJ2-3, with D perhaps TRBD1 (6 bases). Germline lookup yields CDR1 SEHNR and CDR2 FQNEAQ (reference sequence). The length of the CDR3 is 14 residues. V was shortened by 1 base and J by 3 bases, with 8 bases between the two germline ends. CDR3 nucleotide sequence: TGTGCCAGCAGCTTAGGTAGGGGGACAGATACGCAGTATTTT. It specifies CASSLGRGTDTQYF. The variable domain in full, completed from reference TRBV7-9 and TRBJ2-3, reads DTGVSQNPRHKITKRGQNVTFRCDPISEHNRLYWYRQTLGQGPEFLTYFQNEAQLEKSRLLSDRFSAERPKGSFSTLEIQRTEQGDSAMYLCASSLGRGTDTQYFGPGTRLTVL.

The genes are TRBV18 and TRBJ2-7, with TRBD1 matching 11 bases. CDR3 length equals 13 residues. Looked up from germline, CDR1 is KGHSH and CDR2 is LQKENI. Trimming removed 5 bases from V and 4 bases from J; junction bases left unmatched: 1. Written as DNA, the CDR3 is TGTGCCAGCTCAAGGGACAGGGGGTACGAGCAGTACTTC. Translation: CASSRDRGYEQYF.

The rearrangement uses TRBV10-1 and TRBJ1-3; D remains unclear. CDR1 is WNHNN and CDR2 is SYGVQD in the germline V gene (reference sequence). The V end was cut by 4 bases, the J end by 2 bases, with 9 bases between. This CDR3 region has 14 residues. The CDR3 spells CASSGGSAGNTIYF. The CDR3 nucleotides read TGCGCCAGCAGTGGAGGGTCAGCTGGAAACACCATATATTTT.

In its sample, this clone was seen once. The V call is TRBV29-1, the J call TRBJ2-7, with 7 nucleotides matching TRBD1. CDR3 length equals 12 residues. Germline CDR1 and CDR2: SQVTM and ANQGSEA. Unmatched junction bases numbered 4, after V lost 3 bases and J lost 5 bases. The CDR3 here is CSVESQGNEQYF. The CDR3 coding sequence is TGCAGCGTTGAGTCACAGGGGAACGAGCAGTACTTC.

The J gene is TRBJ1-2, the V gene TRBV18; D not certain. V was clipped by 3 bases and J by 2 bases, with 7 bases between them. This CDR3 spans 13 amino acids. From germline, CDR1 is KGHSH and CDR2 LQKENI. The DNA of the CDR3 is TGTGCCAGCTCACCGAATCAGAACTATGGCTACACCTTC. Residues: CASSPNQNYGYTF.

This clone was found once. The rearrangement joins TRBV9 to TRBJ2-7; 8 nucleotides agree with TRBD1. The CDR3 runs 14 residues. From germline, CDR1 is SGDLS and CDR2 YYNGEE. V lost 3 bases to trimming and J lost 2 bases; unmatched junction nucleotides: 4. CDR3 residues: CASSGRTGPYEQYF. As DNA, the CDR3 is TGTGCCAGCAGCGGGAGGACAGGGCCCTACGAGCAGTACTTC.

The chain links TRBV5-4 to TRBJ2-7, with 9 bases aligning to TRBD1. Germline V CDR1 and CDR2: SGHNT, YYREEE (reference sequence). CDR3 length: 13 residues. The V and J ends lost 4 bases and 5 bases, in that order; junction bases with no gene match: 4. The CDR3 DNA sequence: TGTGCCAGCAGCGGGACAGGGTGGAACGAGCAGTACTTC. Translated, it gives CASSGTGWNEQYF.

This clone was recorded a few times. The chain combines TRBV21-1 with TRBJ2-2; the DNA was not compared with TRBD2, the D call given in the table. TRBV21-1 is an annotated pseudogene. The CDR3 runs 17 residues. The CDR3 spells CASSKRGLAGCPGELFF. Here the CDR3 DNA reads TGTGCCAGCAGCAAAAGGGGACTAGCGGGATGCCCCGGGGAGCTGTTTTTT.

The chain links TRBV7-3 to TRBJ2-1; no reliable D call. V lost 2 bases and J lost 0, with 11 bases in between. Germline V gene data show CDR1 as SGHTA and CDR2 as FQGTGA. The CDR3 has 16 residues. The CDR3: CASSLLRSSSYNEQFF. CDR3 nucleotide sequence: TGTGCCAGCAGCTTACTGCGGAGTAGCTCCTACAATGAGCAGTTCTTC.

The chain couples TRBV20-1 to TRBJ2-7, with D possibly being TRBD1 or TRBD2 (5 bases each). The CDR3 length is 11 residues. Per germline, CDR1 DFQATT and CDR2 SNEGSKA (reference sequence). The V end lost 2 bases, the J end lost 5 bases, and 7 bases lay between the germline ends. As DNA, the CDR3 is TGCAGTGCTAGAAGGGACCACGAGCAGTACTTC. Translation gives CSARRDHEQYF.